These 32 T cell receptor beta chains originate from one sample sequenced in a study of vaccination and CD4 T cells after COVID-19. Documented treatment: approximately nine-day PBMC culture with coronavirus spike peptide pools or control peptides (ViraFEST assay). An Oncomine TCR Beta short-read assay was used to sequence the DNA from cultured CD4+ T cells. TCRdb reanalysed the PCR reads using MiXCR and keeps one entry per CDR3 protein. The table lists 10,000 to 13,000 distinct CDR3 sequences, about 60% of them singletons. Their antigen targets remain unknown. Sequencing was performed on CD4+ T cells from blood, cultured in vitro. The origin of the receptors is a human donor who had recovered from COVID-19.

The chain is built from TRBV20-1 and TRBJ2-4; no clear D gene. The CDR3 consists of 14 residues. The germline V gene encodes CDR1 DFQATT and CDR2 SNEGSKA (reference sequence). Trimming stripped 0 bases from V and 4 bases from J, with 10 bases between. CDR3 protein: CSARDRDLKNIQYF. The CDR3 DNA reads as TGCAGTGCTAGAGATCGCGACCTAAAAAACATTCAGTACTTC.

The chain has TRBV20-1 and TRBJ1-5, with a possible D match to TRBD1 (6 bases). V lost 0 bases to trimming and J lost 7 bases, with 10 bases between them. The germline CDR1 and CDR2 sequences are DFQATT and SNEGSKA (reference sequence). The CDR3 has 13 amino acids. The CDR3 DNA follows: TGCAGTGCTAGAGAATCGGGGGCCCAGCCCCAGCATTTT. Residues: CSARESGAQPQHF.

The chain employs TRBV28 and TRBJ2-2; no clear D gene. There are 16 residues in the CDR3. V was clipped by 4 bases and J by 1 base, with 13 bases between them. Germline CDR1 MDHEN, CDR2 SYDVKM. The CDR3 sequence is CASSSRAVLNTGELFF. The CDR3 DNA reads TGTGCCAGCAGTTCCCGGGCCGTACTGAACACCGGGGAGCTGTTTTTT.

This rearrangement joins TRBV6-1 to TRBJ1-6, with D perhaps matching TRBD1 (6 bases). The V and J ends lost 7 bases and 9 bases respectively, with 19 bases between them. This CDR3 has 15 amino acids. The germline gives CDR1 MNHNS, CDR2 SASEGT. CDR3 in amino acids: CASIPPGGAGSPLHF. The CDR3 DNA follows: TGTGCCAGCATCCCCCCGGGGGGGGCTGGTTCACCCCTCCACTTT.

The chain is built from TRBV20-1 and TRBJ2-7, with D perhaps matching TRBD2 (6 bases). This CDR3 is built from 12 residues. Germline V CDR1 and CDR2: DFQATT, SNEGSKA (reference sequence). V was shortened by 3 bases and J by 2 bases, with 8 bases between the two germline ends. The CDR3 DNA sequence: TGCAGTGCTAGCGGGAGTGCCTACGAGCAGTACTTC. Translation: CSASGSAYEQYF.

This clonotype was detected a few times. The chain is built from TRBV15 and TRBJ2-3; D not certain. Germline assignment: CDR1 LNHNV and CDR2 YYDKDF (reference sequence). Trimming left V 0 bases short and J 6 bases short, with 7 bases between. The CDR3 consists of 13 residues. The CDR3 spells CATSRDHLDTQYF. The CDR3 DNA sequence: TGTGCCACCAGCAGAGATCACCTCGATACGCAGTATTTT.

The V call is TRBV6-5, the J call TRBJ2-1; D remains ambiguous. Germline V gene sequence: CDR1 MNHEY, CDR2 SVGAGI. Deletions cut 3 bases from V and 4 bases from J, with 13 bases between. CDR3 length equals 15 residues. The CDR3 bases are TGTGCCAGCAGTTATGACTCTGGACCATACAATGAGCAGTTCTTC. This sequence encodes CASSYDSGPYNEQFF.

This clonotype has a single count. The chain has TRBV6-9 and TRBJ1-2; D not resolved. V was cut by 2 bases and J by 1 base, with 17 bases left in between. Looked up from germline, CDR1 is MNHGY and CDR2 is SVAAGI. The CDR3 is 17 amino acids. CDR3 DNA sequence: TGTGCCAGCAGTTATCCCCCTGAGGGCCGACGTAACTATGGCTACACCTTC. This sequence encodes CASSYPPEGRRNYGYTF.

This rearrangement joins TRBV20-1 to TRBJ2-5; tentatively, D is TRBD1 or TRBD2 (5 bases each). The germline V gene encodes CDR1 DFQATT and CDR2 SNEGSKA (reference sequence). The CDR3 is 15 residues long. Trimming stripped 0 bases from V and 1 base from J, with 12 bases between. The CDR3 loop reads CSAREGTVPQETQYF. The CDR3, as DNA: TGCAGTGCTAGAGAGGGGACGGTACCCCAAGAGACCCAGTACTTC.

This clonotype was detected a few times. This chain uses TRBV6-1 with TRBJ1-2, with a weak D call TRBD1 (5 bases). The CDR3 is made up of 14 amino acids. The V and J ends lost 5 bases and 0 bases respectively, with 10 bases between them. Germline CDR1 reads MNHNS; CDR2 reads SASEGT. CDR3 amino acids: CASSKGVANYGYTF. DNA of the CDR3: TGTGCCAGCAGTAAAGGGGTGGCTAACTATGGCTACACCTTC.

The chain employs TRBV19 and TRBJ1-2, with 9 bases matching TRBD1. The V gene end was trimmed by 7 bases and the J gene end by 4 bases; junction bases not matched to a gene: 7. The V gene's germline CDR1 is LNHDA and CDR2 SQIVND (reference sequence). The length of the CDR3 is 14 residues. CDR3 residues: CASNNRGLGYGYTF. The DNA of the CDR3 is TGTGCCAGTAATAACAGGGGGCTCGGCTATGGCTACACCTTC.

This clonotype was recorded once. This rearrangement joins TRBV28 to TRBJ2-7, with D maybe TRBD2 (6 bases). The CDR3 is made up of 15 amino acids. Looked up from germline, CDR1 is MDHEN and CDR2 is SYDVKM. Trimming pared 4 bases from V and 2 bases from J, leaving 15 bases between. The CDR3 is CASSSRGRPPYEQYF. CDR3 DNA sequence: TGTGCCAGCAGTTCGCGGGGTCGGCCCCCCTACGAGCAGTACTTC.

This clonotype was observed once. The chain couples TRBV2 to TRBJ1-1; TRBD1 is a possible D gene (5 bases). This CDR3 has 13 residues. Germline V gives CDR1 SNHLY, CDR2 FYNNEI. V was cut by 4 bases and J by 5 bases, with 11 bases left in between. This CDR3 reads CASSVQGRTEAFF. In nucleotides, the CDR3 is TGTGCCAGCAGTGTCCAGGGTAGAACTGAAGCTTTCTTT.

The genes are TRBV10-3 and TRBJ2-6; no definite D call. Trimming pared 8 bases from V and 4 bases from J, leaving 9 bases between. The germline CDR1 and CDR2 sequences are ENHRY and SYGVKD. This CDR3 region has 13 residues. The DNA for the CDR3 is TGTGCCATCCTTCCCTCCGGGGCCAACGTCCTGACTTTC. Amino acids: CAILPSGANVLTF.

This sequence joins TRBV6-1 and TRBJ1-5, with D maybe TRBD1 (5 bases). This CDR3 spans 14 amino acids. Per the germline V gene, CDR1 is MNHNS and CDR2 is SASEGT. Trimming left V 6 bases short and J 3 bases short, with 12 bases between. The CDR3 nucleotides read TGTGCCAGCAGCCGGGGGACCGACAATCAGCCCCAGCATTTT. It translates to CASSRGTDNQPQHF.

This clonotype was picked up a small number of times. This chain links TRBV19 with TRBJ1-5; 9 bases are a match to TRBD1. This CDR3 is built from 16 residues. Germline trimming cut 5 bases from V and 5 bases from J; bases unmatched to any gene: 10. Germline CDR1 is LNHDA and CDR2 is SQIVND (reference sequence). The CDR3 nucleotides are TGTGCCAGTAGTTCGCTCCGACAGGGGGAGTATCAGCCCCAGCATTTT. It encodes CASSSLRQGEYQPQHF.

The genes are TRBV11-1 and TRBJ2-5, with 14 bases lining up with TRBD2. V gave up 5 bases and J gave up 5 bases; unmatched junction bases: 4. Germline V gene sequence: CDR1 SGHAT, CDR2 FQDESV (reference sequence). This CDR3 comprises 15 residues. As DNA, the CDR3 is TGTGCCAGCAGCCCAAGACTAGCGGGAGGGGAGACCCAGTACTTC. As protein: CASSPRLAGGETQYF.

This clonotype has just a few counts. The chain links TRBV6-1 to TRBJ1-5, with 8 bases matching TRBD1. The CDR3 runs to 15 residues. After removal of 6 bases from V and 1 base from J, the junction contained 5 bases not matched to a gene. CDR1 is MNHNS and CDR2 is SASEGT in the germline V gene. The CDR3, as DNA: TGTGCCAGCAGGGGACAGGTTTTGAGCAATCAGCCCCAGCATTTT. It encodes CASRGQVLSNQPQHF.

The V and J genes are TRBV24-1 and TRBJ2-5, with 7 bases fitting TRBD2. The CDR3 spans 15 residues. CDR1 KGHDR and CDR2 SFDVKD come from the germline V gene. Germline trimming cut 4 bases from V and 5 bases from J; bases unmatched to any gene: 9. DNA for the CDR3: TGTGCCACCAGTGAGCCTGGAGCGGGAAAGGAGACCCAGTACTTC. It is translated as CATSEPGAGKETQYF.

The V gene is TRBV20-1, the J gene TRBJ1-1; D gene uncertain. The CDR3 is 13 amino acids. The germline V gene has CDR1 DFQATT and CDR2 SNEGSKA (reference sequence). V was clipped by 0 bases and J by 7 bases, with 12 bases between them. DNA of the CDR3: TGCAGTGCTAGAGATGCGGCGGAGGATGAAGCTTTCTTT. Protein: CSARDAAEDEAFF.

A word on this clonotype: At one end the junction does not follow the germline gene, possibly because of a read error. The chain uses TRBV6-2 or TRBV6-3 and TRBJ1-2; D might be TRBD1 (5 bases). The CDR3 is 13 amino acids. Per germline, CDR1 MNHEY and CDR2 SVGEGT. CDR3 in DNA: TGTGCCAACAGTCACAGAGACAGTTATGGCTACACCTTC. Its protein product is CANSHRDSYGYTF.

The rearrangement joins TRBV6-1 to TRBJ1-1; D is unclear. Trimming removed 5 bases from V and 0 bases from J, with 13 bases in between. The CDR3 extends over 15 amino acids. Germline values: CDR1 MNHNS, CDR2 SASEGT. This chain's CDR3 is CASSLIDTVNTEAFF. DNA of the CDR3: TGTGCCAGCAGTTTAATCGACACCGTGAACACTGAAGCTTTCTTT.

This rearrangement joins TRBV5-1 to TRBJ2-7; 7 positions agree with TRBD1. Germline-derived CDR1 and CDR2 are SGHRS and YFSETQ. V trimming: 4 bases; J trimming: 3 bases; junction bases outside the gene matches: 7. CDR3 size: 14 residues. The CDR3 reads CASSPSGQFYEQYF. The CDR3 DNA sequence: TGCGCCAGCAGCCCCTCGGGACAGTTCTACGAGCAGTACTTC.

The chain recombines TRBV2 with TRBJ1-5, with D perhaps TRBD1 (5 bases). The V gene lost 1 base and the J gene lost 7 bases, with 14 bases spanning the gap. The CDR3 sequence is 15 residues long. Germline V gene data show CDR1 as SNHLY and CDR2 as FYNNEI. The CDR3 region has the DNA TGTGCCAGCAGTGAAGTTCGAGGGACGGACCAGCCCCAGCATTTT. It translates to CASSEVRGTDQPQHF.

This clonotype was counted a few times. The chain carries TRBV21-1 and TRBJ1-1. TRBV21-1 is annotated as a pseudogene. The CDR3 contains 15 residues. CDR3 loop: CASSTRHLMNTEAFF. DNA of the CDR3: TGTGCCAGCAGCACCCGACACCTTATGAACACTGAAGCTTTCTTT.

The J gene is TRBJ2-3, the V gene TRBV27; weak D call: TRBD2 (5 bases). Trimming removed 6 bases at V and 7 bases at J, with 14 bases between. The V gene's germline CDR1 is MNHEY and CDR2 SMNVEV (reference sequence). The CDR3 covers 13 residues. The CDR3 loop is CASREILAYTQYF. The CDR3 DNA sequence: TGTGCCAGCAGAGAAATTCTAGCCTATACGCAGTATTTT.

This clonotype is categorized as medium-sized (0.01 to 0.1%). The chain recombines TRBV28 with TRBJ2-7; TRBD2 matches 7 bases. J lost 2 bases, V lost 6 bases, and 4 bases had no gene match. CDR3 length equals 13 residues. CDR1 is MDHEN, CDR2 SYDVKM, per germline. CDR3 protein: CASRPSGTYEQYF. The CDR3 DNA sequence: TGTGCCAGCAGACCTAGCGGAACCTACGAGCAGTACTTC.

This clonotype was counted only a few times. The J gene is TRBJ2-6, the V gene TRBV7-8; D may match TRBD1 or TRBD2 (5 bases each). Germline CDR1 reads SGHVS; CDR2 reads FQNEAQ. Trimming cost V 5 bases and J 0 bases, with 17 bases left between them. The CDR3 runs 18 residues. The CDR3 region is CASSVPGLDFSGANVLTF. In DNA form, the CDR3 reads TGTGCCAGCAGCGTCCCGGGGCTGGATTTCTCTGGGGCCAACGTCCTGACTTTC.

The rearrangement joins TRBV30 to TRBJ2-7, with 7 bases that match TRBD2. The length of the CDR3 is 13 residues. The trim removed 2 bases at V and 4 bases at J, leaving 5 bases unmatched. The germline V gene has CDR1 GTSNPN and CDR2 SVGIG (reference sequence). The DNA for the CDR3 is TGTGCCTGGAGTCGGGGGAGGGTGTACGAGCAGTACTTC. Translated, it gives CAWSRGRVYEQYF. The variable domain in full, with the rest retrieved from reference TRBV30 and TRBJ2-7, is SQTIHQWPATLVQPVGSPLSLECTVEGTSNPNLYWYRQAAGRGLQLLFYSVGIGQISSEVPQNLSASRPQDRQFILSSKKLLLSDSGFYLCAWSRGRVYEQYFGPGTRLTVT.

V and J are TRBV20-1 and TRBJ2-2, with a possible D match to TRBD2 (6 bases). The CDR3 contains 17 residues. V was clipped by 0 bases and J by 4 bases, with 18 bases between them. Germline lookup yields CDR1 DFQATT and CDR2 SNEGSKA (reference sequence). Here the CDR3 reads CSARDQLAGGTTGELFF. CDR3 nucleotides: TGCAGTGCTAGAGATCAGTTGGCCGGCGGGACCACCGGGGAGCTGTTTTTT.

This clonotype was observed a handful of times. The chain links TRBV7-8 to TRBJ2-1, with 9 bases that match TRBD2. From germline, CDR1 is SGHVS and CDR2 FQNEAQ. The J segment lost 3 bases and the V segment lost 2 bases, leaving 5 bases of the junction unmatched. This CDR3 has 16 residues. The CDR3 here is CASSLRRAGGYNEQFF. CDR3 DNA: TGTGCCAGCAGCTTACGGAGAGCGGGAGGCTACAATGAGCAGTTCTTC. The complete variable domain, with remaining parts taken from reference TRBV7-8 and TRBJ2-1, reads GAGVSQSPRYKVAKRGQDVALRCDPISGHVSLFWYQQALGQGPEFLTYFQNEAQLDKSGLPSDRFFAERPEGSVSTLKIQRTQQEDSAVYLCASSLRRAGGYNEQFFGPGTRLTVL.

The V call is TRBV6-2 or TRBV6-3, the J call TRBJ2-6; tentative D call: TRBD2 (6 bases). This CDR3 region has 15 residues. Trimming cost V 5 bases and J 4 bases, with 12 bases left between them. The germline CDR1 and CDR2 sequences are MNHEY and SVGEGT. CDR3 nucleotide sequence: TGTGCCAGCAGTCCGCGGGGATCCGGGGCCAACGTCCTGACTTTC. Encoded protein: CASSPRGSGANVLTF.